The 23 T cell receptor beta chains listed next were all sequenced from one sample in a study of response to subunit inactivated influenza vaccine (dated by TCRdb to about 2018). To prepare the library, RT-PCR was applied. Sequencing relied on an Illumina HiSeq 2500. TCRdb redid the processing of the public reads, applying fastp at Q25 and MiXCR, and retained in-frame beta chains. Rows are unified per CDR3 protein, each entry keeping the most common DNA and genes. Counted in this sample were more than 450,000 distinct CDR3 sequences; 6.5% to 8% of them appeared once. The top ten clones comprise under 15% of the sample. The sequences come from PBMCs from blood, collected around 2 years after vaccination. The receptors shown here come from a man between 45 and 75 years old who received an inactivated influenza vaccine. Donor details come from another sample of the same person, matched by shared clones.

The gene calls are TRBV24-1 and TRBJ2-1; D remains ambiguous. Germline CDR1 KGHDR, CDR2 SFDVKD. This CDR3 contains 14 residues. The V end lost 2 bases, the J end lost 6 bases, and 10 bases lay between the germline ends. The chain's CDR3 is CATSDSAGSNEQFF. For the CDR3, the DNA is TGTGCCACCAGTGATTCCGCAGGATCCAATGAGCAGTTCTTC.

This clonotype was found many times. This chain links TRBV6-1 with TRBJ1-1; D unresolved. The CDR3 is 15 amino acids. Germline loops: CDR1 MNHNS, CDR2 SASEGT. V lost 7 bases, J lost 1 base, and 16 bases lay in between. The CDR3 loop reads CASNDDWTENTEAFF. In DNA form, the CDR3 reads TGTGCCAGCAATGACGACTGGACGGAGAACACTGAAGCTTTCTTT.

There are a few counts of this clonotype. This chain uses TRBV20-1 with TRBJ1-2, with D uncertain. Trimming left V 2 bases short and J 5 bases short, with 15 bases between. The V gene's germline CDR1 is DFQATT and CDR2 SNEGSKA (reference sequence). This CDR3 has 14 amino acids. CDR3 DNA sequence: TGCAGTGCTAGAACACGGGAAGGCGAGTATGGCTACACCTTC. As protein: CSARTREGEYGYTF.

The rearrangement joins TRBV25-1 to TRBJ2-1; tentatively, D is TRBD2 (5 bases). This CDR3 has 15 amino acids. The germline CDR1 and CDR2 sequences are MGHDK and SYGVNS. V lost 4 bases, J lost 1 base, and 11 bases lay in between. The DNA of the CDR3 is TGTGCCAGCAGTGGGGCGGCGGGTTCCTACAATGAGCAGTTCTTC. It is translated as CASSGAAGSYNEQFF.

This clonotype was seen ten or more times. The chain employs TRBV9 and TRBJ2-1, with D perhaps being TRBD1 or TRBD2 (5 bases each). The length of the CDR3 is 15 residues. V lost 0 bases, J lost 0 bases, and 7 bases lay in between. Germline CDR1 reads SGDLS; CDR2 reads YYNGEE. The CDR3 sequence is CASSVDGGSYNEQFF. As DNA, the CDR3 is TGTGCCAGCAGCGTAGATGGGGGCTCCTACAATGAGCAGTTCTTC.

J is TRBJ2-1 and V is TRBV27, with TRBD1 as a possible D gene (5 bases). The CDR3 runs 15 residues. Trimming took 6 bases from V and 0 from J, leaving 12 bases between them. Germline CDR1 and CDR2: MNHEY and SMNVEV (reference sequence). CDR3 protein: CASRHNRTSYNEQFF. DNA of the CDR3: TGTGCCAGCAGGCACAACAGGACCTCCTACAATGAGCAGTTCTTC.

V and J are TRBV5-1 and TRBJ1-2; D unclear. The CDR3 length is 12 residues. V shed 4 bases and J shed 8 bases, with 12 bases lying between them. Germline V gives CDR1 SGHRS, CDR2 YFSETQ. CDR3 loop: CASSPYTGGYTF. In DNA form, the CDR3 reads TGCGCCAGCAGCCCTTACACCGGCGGCTACACCTTC. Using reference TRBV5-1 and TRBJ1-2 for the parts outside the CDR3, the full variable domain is KAGVTQTPRYLIKTRGQQVTLSCSPISGHRSVSWYQQTPGQGLQFLFEYFSETQRNKGNFPGRFSGRQFSNSRSEMNVSTLELGDSALYLCASSPYTGGYTFGSGTRLTVV.

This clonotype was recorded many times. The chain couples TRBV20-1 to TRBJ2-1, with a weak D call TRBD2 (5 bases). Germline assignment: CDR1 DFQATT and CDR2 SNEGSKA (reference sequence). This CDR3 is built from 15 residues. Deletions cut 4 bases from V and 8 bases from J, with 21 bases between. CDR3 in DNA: TGCAGTGCTACACTTCGACTACCTGAGGAGGATGAGCAGTTCTTC. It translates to CSATLRLPEEDEQFF.

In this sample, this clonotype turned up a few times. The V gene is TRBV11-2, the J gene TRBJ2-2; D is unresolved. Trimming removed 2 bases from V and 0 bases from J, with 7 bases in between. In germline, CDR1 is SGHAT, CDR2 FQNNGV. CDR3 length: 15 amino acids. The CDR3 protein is CASSLFASNTGELFF. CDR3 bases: TGTGCCAGCAGCTTATTTGCGTCGAACACCGGGGAGCTGTTTTTT.

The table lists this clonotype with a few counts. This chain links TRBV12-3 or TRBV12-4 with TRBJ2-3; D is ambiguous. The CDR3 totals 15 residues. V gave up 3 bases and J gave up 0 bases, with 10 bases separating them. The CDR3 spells CASSFGRVSTDTQYF. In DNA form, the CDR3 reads TGTGCCAGCAGTTTCGGTCGAGTGAGCACAGATACGCAGTATTTT.

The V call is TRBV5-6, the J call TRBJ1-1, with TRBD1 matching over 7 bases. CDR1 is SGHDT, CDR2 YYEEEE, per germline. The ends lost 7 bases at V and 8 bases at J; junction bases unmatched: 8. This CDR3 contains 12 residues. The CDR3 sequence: CASCPRGGEAFF. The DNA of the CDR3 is TGTGCCAGCTGCCCACGAGGGGGCGAAGCTTTCTTT.

The CDR3 spells CSGHIMNTEAFF. CDR3 bases: TGCAGTGGACATATCATGAACACTGAAGCTTTCTTT. This chain uses TRBV29-1 with TRBJ1-1; D may be TRBD1 (5 bases). The germline V gene has CDR1 SQVTM and CDR2 ANQGSEA. The CDR3 consists of 12 residues.

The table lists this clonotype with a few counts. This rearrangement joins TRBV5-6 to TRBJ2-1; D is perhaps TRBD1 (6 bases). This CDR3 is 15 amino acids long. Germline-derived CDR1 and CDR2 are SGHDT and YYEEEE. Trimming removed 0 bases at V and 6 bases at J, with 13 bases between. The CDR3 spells CASSLGGVGANEQFF. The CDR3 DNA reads TGTGCCAGCAGCTTGGGTGGGGTGGGGGCCAATGAGCAGTTCTTC.

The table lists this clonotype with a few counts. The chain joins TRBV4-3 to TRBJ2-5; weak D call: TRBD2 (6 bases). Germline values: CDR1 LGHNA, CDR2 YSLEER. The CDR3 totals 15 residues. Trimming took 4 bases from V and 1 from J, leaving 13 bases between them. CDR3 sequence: CASSREAGPQETQYF. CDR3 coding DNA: TGCGCCAGCAGCCGAGAGGCGGGACCCCAAGAGACCCAGTACTTC.

The CDR3 bases are TGCAGTGTTAGGTCCAGGGCGTTCACAGATACGCAGTATTTT. Residues: CSVRSRAFTDTQYF. The chain couples TRBV20-1 to TRBJ2-3, with D perhaps matching TRBD1 (5 bases). Trimming removed 7 bases from V and 2 bases from J, with 16 bases in between. The CDR3 totals 14 residues. Germline values: CDR1 DFQATT, CDR2 SNEGSKA (reference sequence).

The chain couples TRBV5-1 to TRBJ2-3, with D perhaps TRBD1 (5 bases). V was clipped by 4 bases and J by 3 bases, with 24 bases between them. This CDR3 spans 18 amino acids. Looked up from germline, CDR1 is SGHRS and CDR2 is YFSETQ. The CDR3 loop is CASSSSWAQAAWTDTQYF. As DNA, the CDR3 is TGCGCCAGCAGCAGCAGCTGGGCACAGGCGGCGTGGACAGATACGCAGTATTTT.

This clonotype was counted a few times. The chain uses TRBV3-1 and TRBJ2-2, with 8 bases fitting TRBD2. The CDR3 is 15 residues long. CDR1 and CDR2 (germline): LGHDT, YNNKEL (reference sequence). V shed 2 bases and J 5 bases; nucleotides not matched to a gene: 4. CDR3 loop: CASSQTGGGTGELFF. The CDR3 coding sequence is TGTGCCAGCAGCCAAACCGGCGGGGGGACCGGGGAGCTGTTTTTT.

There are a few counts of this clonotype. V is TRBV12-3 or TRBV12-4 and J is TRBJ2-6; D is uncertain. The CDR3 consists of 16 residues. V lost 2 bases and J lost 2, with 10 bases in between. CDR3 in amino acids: CASSLFFRTGANVLTF. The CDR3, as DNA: TGTGCCAGCAGTTTATTTTTTAGGACTGGGGCCAACGTCCTGACTTTC.

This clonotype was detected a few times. This CDR3 reads CSGDWGTNTEAFF. Written as DNA, the CDR3 is TGCAGCGGTGACTGGGGAACGAACACTGAAGCTTTCTTT. V usage is TRBV29-1 and J usage is TRBJ1-1; D remains ambiguous. CDR3 length: 13 amino acids. From germline, CDR1 is SQVTM and CDR2 ANQGSEA. Trimming left V 7 bases short and J 1 base short, with 13 bases between.

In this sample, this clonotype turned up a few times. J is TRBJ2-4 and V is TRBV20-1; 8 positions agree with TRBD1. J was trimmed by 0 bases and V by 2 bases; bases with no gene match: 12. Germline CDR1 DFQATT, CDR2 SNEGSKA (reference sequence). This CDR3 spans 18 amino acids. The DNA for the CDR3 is TGCAGTGCTAGAAGGGGGACAGGTGGGGCCATAGCCAAAAACATTCAGTACTTC. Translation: CSARRGTGGAIAKNIQYF.

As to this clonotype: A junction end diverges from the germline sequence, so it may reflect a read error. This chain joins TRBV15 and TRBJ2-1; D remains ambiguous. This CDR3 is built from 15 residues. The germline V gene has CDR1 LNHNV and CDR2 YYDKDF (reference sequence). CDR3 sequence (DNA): TGTGCCACCAGCAGAACGGTTAACTCCCACAATGAGCAGTTCTTC. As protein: CATSRTVNSHNEQFF.

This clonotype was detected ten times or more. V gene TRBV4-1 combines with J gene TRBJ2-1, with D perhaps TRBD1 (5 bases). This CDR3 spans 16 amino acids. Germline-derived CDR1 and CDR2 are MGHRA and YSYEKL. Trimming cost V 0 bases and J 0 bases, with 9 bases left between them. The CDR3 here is CASSQDRVASYNEQFF. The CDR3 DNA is TGCGCCAGCAGCCAAGACAGGGTCGCCTCCTACAATGAGCAGTTCTTC.

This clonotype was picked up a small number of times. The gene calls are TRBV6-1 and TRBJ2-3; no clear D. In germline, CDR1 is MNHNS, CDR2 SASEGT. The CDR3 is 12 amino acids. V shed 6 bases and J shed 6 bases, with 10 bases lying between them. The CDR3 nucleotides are TGTGCCAGCAGGGCGTGGGGTGATACGCAGTATTTT. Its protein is CASRAWGDTQYF.